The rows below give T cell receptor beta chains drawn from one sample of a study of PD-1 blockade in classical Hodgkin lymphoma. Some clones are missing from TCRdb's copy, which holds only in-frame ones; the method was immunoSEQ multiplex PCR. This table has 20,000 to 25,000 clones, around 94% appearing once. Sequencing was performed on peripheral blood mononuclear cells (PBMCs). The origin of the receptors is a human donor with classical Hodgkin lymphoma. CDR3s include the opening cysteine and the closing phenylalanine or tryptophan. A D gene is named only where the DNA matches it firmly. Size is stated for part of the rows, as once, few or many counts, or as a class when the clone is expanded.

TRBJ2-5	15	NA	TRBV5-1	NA	CASSASVGGGETQYF	TGCGCCAGCAGCGCCAGTGTCGGGGGCGGGGAGACCCAGTACTTC
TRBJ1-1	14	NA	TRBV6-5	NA	CASSYEGSGIEAFF	TGTGCCAGCAGTTACGAGGGGTCTGGAATAGAAGCTTTCTTT
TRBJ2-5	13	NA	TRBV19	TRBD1	CASSVTGVETQYF	TGTGCCAGTAGTGTTACAGGGGTTGAGACCCAGTACTTC
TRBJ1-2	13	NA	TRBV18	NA	CASSPTGIYGYTF	TGTGCCAGCTCACCCACAGGGATCTATGGCTACACCTTC
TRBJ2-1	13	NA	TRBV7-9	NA	CASSLGLYNEQFF	TGTGCCAGCAGCTTAGGTCTGTACAATGAGCAGTTCTTC
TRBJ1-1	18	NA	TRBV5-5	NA	CASRGGGQTREMNTEAFF	TGTGCCAGCAGGGGAGGGGGGCAAACCCGGGAGATGAACACTGAAGCTTTCTTT
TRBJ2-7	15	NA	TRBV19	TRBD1	CASSIGRDSSYEQYF	TGTGCCAGTAGTATAGGCCGGGACAGCTCCTACGAGCAGTACTTC
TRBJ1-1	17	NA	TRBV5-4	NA	CASSKSTNPGENTEAFF	TGTGCCAGCAGCAAAAGCACCAATCCGGGGGAGAACACTGAAGCTTTCTTT
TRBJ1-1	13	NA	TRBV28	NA	CASMDSWGTEAFF	TGTGCCAGTATGGACAGTTGGGGCACTGAAGCTTTCTTT
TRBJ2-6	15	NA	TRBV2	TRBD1	CASSAGGAGANVLTF	TGTGCCAGCAGCGCAGGGGGAGCCGGGGCCAACGTCCTGACTTTC
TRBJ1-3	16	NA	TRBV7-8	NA	CASSSPRDFSGNTIYF	TGTGCCAGCAGCTCCCCCCGAGACTTCTCTGGAAACACCATATATTTT
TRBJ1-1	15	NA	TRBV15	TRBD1	CATSRGEQGATEAFF	TGTGCCACCAGCAGAGGGGAACAGGGGGCCACTGAAGCTTTCTTT
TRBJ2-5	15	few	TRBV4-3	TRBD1	CASSPGTGDQETQYF	TGCGCCAGCAGCCCCGGGACAGGGGACCAAGAGACCCAGTACTTC
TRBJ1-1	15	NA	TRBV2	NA	CASKARGRGDTEAFF	TGTGCCAGCAAGGCGCGAGGCAGGGGAGACACTGAAGCTTTCTTT
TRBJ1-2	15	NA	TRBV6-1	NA	CASSFRPQNNYGYTF	TGTGCCAGCAGTTTCAGGCCCCAGAATAACTATGGCTACACCTTC
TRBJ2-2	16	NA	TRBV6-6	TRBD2	CASPKLNKAGVGELFF	TGTGCCAGCCCCAAGCTCAACAAAGCGGGAGTAGGGGAGCTGTTTTTT
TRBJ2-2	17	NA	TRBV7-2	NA	CASRSGRENSNTGELFF	TGTGCCAGCAGGTCTGGCAGGGAAAATTCGAACACCGGGGAGCTGTTTTTT
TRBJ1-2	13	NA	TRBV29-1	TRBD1	CSAYTTGGYGYTF	TGCAGCGCCTATACAACAGGGGGGTATGGCTACACCTTC
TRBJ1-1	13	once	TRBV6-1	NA	CASSETVDTEAFF	TGTGCCAGCAGTGAAACGGTGGATACTGAAGCTTTCTTT
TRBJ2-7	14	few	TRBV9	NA	CASSLGGVSYEQYF	TGTGCCAGCAGCCTCGGCGGGGTCTCCTACGAGCAGTACTTC
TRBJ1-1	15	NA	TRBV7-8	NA	CASSSSGTMNTEAFF	TGTGCCAGCAGCTCATCCGGGACGATGAACACTGAAGCTTTCTTT
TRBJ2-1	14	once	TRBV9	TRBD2	CASSPRGLAGPRIF	TGTGCCAGCAGCCCGCGAGGACTAGCGGGACCACGGATCTTC
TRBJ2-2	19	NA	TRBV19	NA	CASSIEGRGGGRGTGELFF	TGTGCCAGTAGTATAGAAGGACGGGGAGGGGGAAGGGGCACCGGGGAGCTGTTTTTT
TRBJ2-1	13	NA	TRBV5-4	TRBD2	CATGGGPHNEQFF	TGTGCCACCGGGGGGGGTCCTCACAATGAGCAGTTCTTC